This record looks at one T cell receptor beta chain sequence and its context. Its antigen has not been determined. Base qualities are not recorded, but no much larger clone differs from it by a single base. TCRbeta-specific cDNA was reverse-transcribed from about 520 ng total RNA using a constant-region primer and ProtoScript II reverse transcriptase. TCRbeta libraries were built with three nested multiplex PCR rounds, a slightly modified ARM-PCR procedure. Each of the first two PCR rounds ran for approximately 10 cycles and used multiplex TRBV1-TRBV30 forward primers together with a Cbeta reverse primer. Sample barcodes and Illumina adapters were added in a final 25-cycle PCR with Deep VentR polymerase. Amplicons of 200-500 bp were gel-purified with a QIAquick gel extraction kit before sequencing. An Illumina HiSeq 2500 was used to sequence the TCRbeta amplicons with 250-bp paired-end reads. On the authors' methods: Reads were quality-trimmed with Trimmomatic v0.33, and paired reads were merged with FLASH v1.2.11 to recover full CDR3 sequences. MiGEC v1.2.1b assigned V, D and J germline segments to the rearranged TCRbeta sequences. Clonotype statistics and Shannon-Wiener diversity indices were computed with VDJtools v1.0.0. To reduce sampling bias, subsequent analyses other than the diversity analysis used only the 250 most abundant clonotypes in each sample. The public reads were reprocessed in TCRdb via fastp at Q25 and MiXCR, keeping in-frame beta chains. Entries are consolidated by CDR3 protein sequence, retaining the most common genes and DNA. The V and J calls here are based on TCRdb, not the publication. This sample comprises around 120,000 distinct CDR3 sequences, 65% to 75% of them detected only once. Of the sample, 8.1% falls within the top ten clones.

In the germline V gene (reference sequence), CDR1 corresponds to SEHNR and CDR2 to FQNEAQ. The CDR3 measures 15 amino acids from cysteine to phenylalanine. The read is trimmed to its CDR3 DNA, 45 bases read in frame from base 1. V lost 4 bases and J lost 4 bases, and the count of bases not matched to a germline gene is 6. These data are taken from a study of tumor-infiltrating lymphocytes in primary liver carcinoma (dated 2017 in TCRdb). Describing the broader study: Of the five patients (three men and two women, aged 30 to 69 years), four had hepatocellular carcinoma and one had combined HCC and intrahepatic cholangiocarcinoma. The tumors of the five patients were staged as T1-T3 N0M0, with maximum diameters ranging from roughly 4.2 to 11 cm. Roughly 3.5 to 8 million productive TCRbeta reads were obtained per sample, and no significant difference in read depth was found between tissue types. TCRbeta repertoire sequencing, expression microarrays and whole-exome sequencing were combined in the study across five regions of each liver tumor, with adjacent normal tissue and blood also included. TCRbeta repertoire sequencing covered about 35 specimens from 5 patients: 25 or so tumor regions, 5 adjacent noncancerous liver tissues and 5 peripheral blood samples. High reproducibility was observed for the technical replicate repertoires, with mean shared-clone rates approximately 0.9 and correlation coefficients above 0.95. What the work shows at the level of the full study, not this receptor alone: Only a few patients were included in the study, and the authors note that the findings should be validated in a larger study. Because the samples were bulk and unsorted, CD4+ and CD8+ T cell repertoires could not be compared. Consistent with antigen-driven expansion, pairs of tumor regions showed higher repertoire overlap (mean roughly 36%) than either tumor-adjacent pairs (about 17%) or tumor-blood pairs (roughly 15%). A significantly larger repertoire fraction was made up by the top 250 clones in tumors than in blood (p = 0.039). Because sequencing covered only the TCR beta chain and unpaired alpha chains were not captured, true repertoire diversity is likely underestimated.

Without any cell sorting, total RNA and DNA were extracted together from around 20-30 mg of bulk tissue using the AllPrep DNA/RNA mini kit. Between November 2015 and early 2016, a few patients in China with histopathologically diagnosed primary liver carcinoma had surgical resection. Patients had chronic HBV infection and were treatment-naive at sampling. Fresh tumor and adjacent tissue pieces were bisected; one half was stored in RNAlater at -80°C, the other sent for histology. The V and J genes are TRBV7-9 and TRBJ2-5, with TRBD2 identical over 10 junction bases. This receptor was identified in a woman aged 60 to 75 with primary liver carcinoma and hepatitis B virus infection. Sequencing was performed on tumor-adjacent normal liver tissue. The nucleotides read TGTGCCAGCAGCTACGTAGCGGGAGGACGAGAGACCCAGTACTTC. Its protein reads: CASSYVAGGRETQYF.